The subject of this entry is one T cell receptor (beta chain). What it binds is unknown. The entry originates in a study of shared clonotypes between healthy human individuals. Findings and limits, study-wide: Naive subsets usually exceeded memory subsets in estimated richness. The small donor group covered limited genetic and exposure diversity.

Trimming took 1 base from V and 6 from J, leaving 10 bases between them. Germline CDR1 is MNHEY and CDR2 is SVGAGI. The CDR3 loop spans 13 amino acids. Generated by immunoSEQ multiplex PCR, the TCRdb table keeps only in-frame clones and is missing some. This table holds more than 2 million clones, roughly 96% found once. The genes are TRBV6-5 and TRBJ2-7; perhaps TRBD1 as D (5 bases). This TCR derives from a man between 18 and 35 years old in good health. Sequencing was done on a sample of naive CD4+ T cells sorted from blood. Subset in this sample: CD45RA+ positively selected. Written as DNA, the CDR3 is TGTGCCAGCAGTTACTTAGCAGGGTTCGAGCAGTACTTC. Amino acid sequence: CASSYLAGFEQYF.